Below, 27 T cell receptor beta chains from the same sample are listed, as sequenced in a study of PD-1 blockade in classical Hodgkin lymphoma. With no exception, relapse followed autologous stem cell transplantation in all patients, and brentuximab vedotin exposure varied. TCRdb's table, derived via immunoSEQ multiplex PCR, lists solely in-frame clones and lacks some. Among around 30,000 clones listed, 70% were seen once. The specimen was peripheral blood mononuclear cells (PBMCs), collected before the second cycle of nivolumab. These receptors were taken from a human donor with classical Hodgkin lymphoma.

This clone has more than one count but fewer than ten. The V and J genes are TRBV18 and TRBJ1-2, with D possibly matching TRBD1 (5 bases). Germline assignment: CDR1 KGHSH and CDR2 LQKENI. The CDR3 spans 15 residues. Trimming removed 3 bases from V and 1 base from J, with 12 bases in between. CDR3 loop: CASSPDRGLNYGYTF. The CDR3 nucleotides are TGTGCCAGCTCACCTGACCGGGGACTTAACTATGGCTACACCTTC.

A note on this clone: Germline and junction disagree at one end, which may indicate a read error. Other nucleotide sequences in the sample specify the same CDR3. This chain connects TRBV5-1 to TRBJ2-3; 8 nucleotides align to TRBD2. The CDR3 length is 14 residues. CDR1 and CDR2 from the germline V gene are SGHRS and YFSETQ. CDR3 nucleotide sequence: TGTGCCAGCAGCTTGGTTAGCGGGGCAGATACGCAGTATTTT. Encoded protein: CASSLVSGADTQYF.

Only a few counts were recorded for this clone. The chain joins TRBV28 to TRBJ2-2, with no clear D. The germline gives CDR1 MDHEN, CDR2 SYDVKM. Between the trimmed V and J ends, which lost 7 bases and 7 bases, there was a span of 10 bases. CDR3 length equals 12 residues. The CDR3 spells CASKSELGELFF. The CDR3 coding sequence is TGTGCCAGCAAATCCGAGCTCGGGGAGCTGTTTTTT.

The chain employs TRBV4-3 and TRBJ1-2; D gene uncertain. Trimming removed 0 bases at V and 1 base at J, with 12 bases between. Germline CDR1 and CDR2: LGHNA and YSLEER. There are 16 residues in the CDR3. CDR3 sequence reads: CASSQDPTAGNYGYTF. The CDR3 nucleotides are TGCGCCAGCAGCCAAGACCCCACAGCGGGTAACTATGGCTACACCTTC.

This chain links TRBV6-5 with TRBJ1-2; the D gene is possibly TRBD1 (6 bases). The CDR3 loop spans 12 amino acids. Trimming took 6 bases from V and 3 from J, leaving 8 bases between them. Looked up from germline, CDR1 is MNHEY and CDR2 is SVGAGI. The CDR3 DNA reads TGTGCCAGCAGGAGGACAGACTATGGCTACACCTTC. Translating it yields CASRRTDYGYTF.

This clone has a handful of counts. The chain combines TRBV4-1 with TRBJ1-2; TRBD1 agrees at 7 bases. This CDR3 contains 15 residues. Germline CDR1 reads MGHRA; CDR2 reads YSYEKL. V lost 1 base, J lost 5 bases, and 7 bases stayed unmatched. Here the CDR3 reads CASSQVQGGQYGYTF. The CDR3 DNA is TGCGCCAGCAGCCAAGTTCAGGGGGGTCAATATGGCTACACCTTC.

The V and J genes are TRBV10-2 and TRBJ1-1; D remains unclear. Germline V lookup: CDR1 WSHSY, CDR2 SAAADI. This CDR3 is built from 13 residues. The V end was cut by 4 bases, the J end by 3 bases, with 9 bases between. The CDR3 loop reads CASSVGGDTEAFF. In DNA, the CDR3 is TGCGCCAGCAGTGTAGGTGGGGACACTGAAGCTTTCTTT.

This chain uses TRBV6-4 with TRBJ2-1; 10 bases agree with TRBD2. CDR1 and CDR2 (germline): MRHNA, SNTAGT. The CDR3 has 15 amino acids. V gave up 4 bases and J gave up 6 bases; unmatched junction bases: 6. CDR3 amino acids: CASSVTSGVFNEQFF. CDR3 sequence (DNA): TGTGCCAGCAGTGTAACTAGCGGGGTTTTCAATGAGCAGTTCTTC.

DNA for the CDR3: TGTGCCAGCAGCGATGAACCGGAGCTTGAGGCTTTCTTT. Residues: CASSDEPELEAFF. V usage is TRBV7-9 and J usage is TRBJ1-1; no clear D gene. The V end was cut by 5 bases, the J end by 11 bases, with 18 bases between. This CDR3 has 13 amino acids. Per germline, CDR1 SEHNR and CDR2 FQNEAQ (reference sequence).

V is TRBV18 and J is TRBJ2-3; 11 bases map to TRBD1. The CDR3 extends over 15 amino acids. Germline trimming cut 3 bases from V and 5 bases from J; bases unmatched to any gene: 4. CDR1 is KGHSH, CDR2 LQKENI, per germline. The CDR3 bases are TGTGCCAGCTCACCCGGACAGGGGGCAATAGATACGCAGTATTTT. This encodes CASSPGQGAIDTQYF. Drawing the rest from reference TRBV18 and TRBJ2-3, the complete variable domain is NAGVMQNPRHLVRRRGQEARLRCSPMKGHSHVYWYRQLPEEGLKFMVYLQKENIIDESGMPKERFSAEFPKEGPSILRIQQVVRGDSAAYFCASSPGQGAIDTQYFGPGTRLTVL.

The chain employs TRBV5-1 and TRBJ2-5; 7 bases are a match to TRBD1. Trimming at V came to 3 bases and at J to 0 bases, leaving 2 bases not matched to a gene. This CDR3 has 14 amino acids. The V gene's germline CDR1 is SGHRS and CDR2 YFSETQ. This CDR3 is CASSYQGDQETQYF. CDR3 coding DNA: TGCGCCAGCAGCTATCAGGGGGACCAAGAGACCCAGTACTTC.

This chain joins TRBV7-3 and TRBJ2-2; a weak D match, TRBD2 (6 bases). V lost 5 bases and J lost 5, with 15 bases in between. The CDR3 extends over 15 amino acids. Germline CDR1 reads SGHTA; CDR2 reads FQGTGA. The CDR3: CASSPFMSGTGELFF. DNA for the CDR3: TGTGCCAGCAGCCCCTTCATGAGCGGGACCGGGGAGCTGTTTTTT.

The J gene is TRBJ2-1, the V gene TRBV9, with a weak D call TRBD2 (7 bases). CDR1 SGDLS and CDR2 YYNGEE come from the germline V gene. The V gene lost 0 bases and the J gene lost 4 bases, with 20 bases spanning the gap. The CDR3 spans 18 residues. The CDR3 nucleotides are TGTGCCAGCAGCGTAGAGGGCCTAGGGCGGGGGCTTTACAATGAGCAGTTCTTC. This encodes CASSVEGLGRGLYNEQFF.

This clone was seen only a few times. The rearrangement links TRBV7-3 to TRBJ1-6; possibly TRBD1 for D (6 bases). Trimming stripped 9 bases from V and 5 bases from J, with 17 bases between. Germline V gives CDR1 SGHTA, CDR2 FQGTGA. There are 15 residues in the CDR3. CDR3 nucleotide sequence: TGTGCCAGTCGCTACGGGGGCCGGAATAATTCACCCCTCCACTTT. This encodes CASRYGGRNNSPLHF.

CDR3 nucleotides: TGTGCCTGGAGCTTTCAGGGTTATGGCAATCAGCCCCAGCATTTT. Translation gives CAWSFQGYGNQPQHF. The chain recombines TRBV30 with TRBJ1-5; a weak D match, TRBD1 (5 bases). CDR3 length equals 15 residues. Germline CDR1 GTSNPN, CDR2 SVGIG (reference sequence). Trimming cost V 3 bases and J 2 bases, with 14 bases left between them.

With regard to this clone: Other nucleotide sequences in the sample specify the same CDR3. V and J are TRBV6-4 and TRBJ1-6; TRBD1 is a possible D gene (5 bases). Germline-derived CDR1 and CDR2 are MRHNA and SNTAGT. Deletions cut 10 bases from V and 9 bases from J, with 19 bases between. The CDR3 consists of 14 residues. In DNA, the CDR3 is TGTGCCATCTCCCCCCCCGACAGCCCTTCACCCCTCCACTTT. It codes for CAISPPDSPSPLHF.

V is TRBV28 and J is TRBJ1-3; D not certain. V shed 5 bases and J shed 4 bases, with 6 bases lying between them. Germline CDR1 is MDHEN and CDR2 is SYDVKM. The CDR3 contains 12 residues. The CDR3 here is CASSVGGNTIYF. The DNA for the CDR3 is TGTGCCAGCAGTGTGGGGGGAAACACCATATATTTT.

V is TRBV5-6 and J is TRBJ2-2; D may be TRBD1 (6 bases). From germline, CDR1 is SGHDT and CDR2 YYEEEE. This CDR3 region has 15 residues. The ends were cut back, 2 bases at V and 7 bases at J, with 15 bases in the middle. The CDR3 sequence is CASSFLEGVSGELFF. The CDR3 bases are TGTGCCAGCAGCTTTTTAGAGGGGGTGAGCGGGGAGCTGTTTTTT.

The chain combines TRBV28 with TRBJ1-5; D may be TRBD1 (5 bases). In germline, CDR1 is MDHEN, CDR2 SYDVKM. V dropped 9 bases and J dropped 2 bases, with 11 bases sitting between them. The CDR3 has 13 residues. CDR3 DNA sequence: TGTGCCAGTTCGGGACCTCGCAATCAGCCCCAGCATTTT. This sequence encodes CASSGPRNQPQHF.

The V gene is TRBV6-6, the J gene TRBJ2-7, with 7 bases aligning to TRBD1. Germline V gives CDR1 MNHNY, CDR2 SVGAGI (reference sequence). J was trimmed by 1 base and V by 6 bases; bases with no gene match: 12. The CDR3 is made up of 16 amino acids. CDR3 sequence reads: CASRTHRGDLSYEQYF. CDR3 in DNA: TGTGCCAGCAGAACCCACAGGGGCGACCTTTCCTACGAGCAGTACTTC.

The V gene is TRBV21-1, the J gene TRBJ2-3; the table's D call of TRBD2 was not tested on the DNA. TRBV21-1 is an annotated pseudogene. This CDR3 has 13 residues. CDR3 residues: CASPGGGADTQYF. CDR3 bases: TGTGCCAGCCCCGGAGGGGGGGCAGATACGCAGTATTTT.

This clone was seen once. The gene calls are TRBV15 and TRBJ2-5; 13 nucleotides match TRBD2. Germline CDR1 is LNHNV and CDR2 is YYDKDF (reference sequence). V shed 0 bases, J shed 1 base, and the junction held 11 bases outside the gene matches. The CDR3 consists of 20 residues. CDR3 sequence: CATSREPPSGLAGAQETQYF. The DNA for the CDR3 is TGTGCCACCAGCAGAGAACCTCCCAGCGGACTAGCGGGGGCCCAAGAGACCCAGTACTTC.

The rearrangement links TRBV5-1 to TRBJ1-2, with 9 positions matching TRBD1. The CDR3 has 13 residues. Per germline, CDR1 SGHRS and CDR2 YFSETQ. The V and J ends lost 5 bases and 7 bases, in that order; junction bases with no gene match: 6. The CDR3 reads CASRTGTGFGYTF. CDR3 DNA: TGCGCCAGCAGAACCGGGACAGGGTTTGGCTACACCTTC.

This clone was recorded once. The chain joins TRBV5-1 to TRBJ1-4, with D perhaps TRBD1 (6 bases). Germline CDR1 and CDR2: SGHRS and YFSETQ. Trimming removed 4 bases at V and 5 bases at J, with 18 bases between. CDR3 length equals 16 residues. The CDR3 loop reads CASSSISTGGNEKLFF. CDR3 DNA sequence: TGCGCCAGCAGCAGCATTTCGACAGGAGGGAATGAAAAACTGTTTTTT.

V usage is TRBV7-6 and J usage is TRBJ2-2; no definite D call. Trimming left V 3 bases short and J 0 bases short, with 11 bases between. The CDR3 runs 16 residues. Looked up from germline, CDR1 is SGHVS and CDR2 is FNYEAQ. The CDR3 sequence is CASSFLPTTNTGELFF. The CDR3 nucleotides read TGTGCCAGCAGCTTTCTTCCGACCACGAACACCGGGGAGCTGTTTTTT.

J is TRBJ2-5 and V is TRBV5-1; 12 positions agree with TRBD2. Trimming removed 0 bases from V and 5 bases from J; junction bases left unmatched: 5. The CDR3 spans 16 residues. The germline CDR1 and CDR2 sequences are SGHRS and YFSETQ. The CDR3 DNA follows: TGCGCCAGCAGCTTGGGGACTAGCGGGATAGGGGAGACCCAGTACTTC. Translating gives CASSLGTSGIGETQYF.

This chain joins TRBV30 and TRBJ2-3, with no clear D. Germline values: CDR1 GTSNPN, CDR2 SVGIG (reference sequence). Trimming took off 2 bases at V and 5 bases at J, with 5 bases between the two ends. The CDR3 consists of 11 residues. CDR3 DNA sequence: TGTGCCTGGAGTACGGGAGATACGCAGTATTTT. It translates to CAWSTGDTQYF.